Listed here are 8 T cell receptor beta chains from one sample, sequenced in a study of control samples from healthy donors and cancer patients. The repertoire was sequenced with immunoSEQ multiplex PCR; TCRdb's copy has only in-frame clones and lacks some. This sample carries 150,000 to 160,000 clones, approximately 93% of them seen once, and the ten largest clones take about 5.6%. Sequenced input: blood. The receptors originated from a man aged 35 to 55 in good health.

The chain is built from TRBV7-2 and TRBJ1-6; tentative D call: TRBD1 (5 bases). CDR3 length: 16 residues. Germline CDR1 and CDR2: SGHTA and FQGNSA. V was pared by 5 bases and J by 6 bases, with 17 bases between. The DNA of the CDR3 is TGTGCCAGCAGCCCCTTTTCGCAGGGTCCTAATTCACCCCTCCACTTT. Its translation: CASSPFSQGPNSPLHF. Together with reference TRBV7-2 and TRBJ1-6, the CDR3 gives the full variable domain: GAGVSQSPSNKVTEKGKDVELRCDPISGHTALYWYRQSLGQGLEFLIYFQGNSAPDKSGLPSDRFSAERTGGSVSTLTIQRTQQEDSAVYLCASSPFSQGPNSPLHFGNGTRLTVT.

This clone was seen just once. Other DNA variants within this sample encode the same CDR3. The chain is built from TRBV28 and TRBJ1-1; no definite D call. This CDR3 contains 13 residues. Germline CDR1 is MDHEN and CDR2 is SYDVKM. V lost 2 bases and J lost 2, with 6 bases in between. The CDR3 sequence is CASSLTVNTEAFF. Written as DNA, the CDR3 is TGTGCCAGCAGTTTAACCGTTAACACTGAAGCTTTCTTT.

Points on this clone: Other DNA variants within this sample encode the same CDR3. The chain combines TRBV9 with TRBJ1-4; D is undetermined. The CDR3 length is 15 residues. Trimming took 0 bases from V and 0 from J, leaving 6 bases between them. Germline V gene lookup returns CDR1 SGDLS and CDR2 YYNGEE. CDR3 bases: TGTGCCAGCAGCGTAGGCGGCTCAACTAATGAAAAACTGTTTTTT. Protein: CASSVGGSTNEKLFF.

J is TRBJ2-7 and V is TRBV13; tentatively, D is TRBD1 or TRBD2 (6 bases each). The germline V gene encodes CDR1 PRHDT and CDR2 FYEKMQ (reference sequence). The CDR3 covers 14 residues. Trimming took off 2 bases at V and 2 bases at J, with 10 bases between the two ends. CDR3 DNA: TGTGCCAGCAGCTTAAGGGGGGCCGCCTACGAGCAGTACTTC. It specifies CASSLRGAAYEQYF. The complete variable domain, with remaining parts taken from reference TRBV13 and TRBJ2-7, reads AAGVIQSPRHLIKEKRETATLKCYPIPRHDTVYWYQQGPGQDPQFLISFYEKMQSDKGSIPDRFSAQQFSDYHSELNMSSLELGDSALYFCASSLRGAAYEQYFGPGTRLTVT.

This rearrangement joins TRBV7-3 to TRBJ1-1; no definite D call. Per germline, CDR1 SGHTA and CDR2 FQGTGA. Trimming removed 0 bases from V and 3 bases from J, with 5 bases in between. This CDR3 region has 13 residues. CDR3 residues: CASSLTPDTEAFF. The CDR3 DNA follows: TGTGCCAGCAGCTTAACCCCAGACACTGAAGCTTTCTTT. Variable domain in full (rest from reference TRBV7-3 and TRBJ1-1): GAGVSQTPSNKVTEKGKYVELRCDPISGHTALYWYRQSLGQGPEFLIYFQGTGAADDSGLPNDRFFAVRPEGSVSTLKIQRTERGDSAVYLCASSLTPDTEAFFGQGTRLTVV.

The rearrangement joins TRBV19 to TRBJ1-2, with D uncertain. The germline V gene encodes CDR1 LNHDA and CDR2 SQIVND (reference sequence). The CDR3 length is 12 residues. Trimming left V 8 bases short and J 7 bases short, with 14 bases between. The CDR3 DNA follows: TGTGCCAGTGAGGGCCAGGCCCCTGGCTACACCTTC. This encodes CASEGQAPGYTF.

This clone was seen only a few times. This chain connects TRBV10-3 to TRBJ2-6; 11 bases agree with TRBD1. The germline CDR1 and CDR2 sequences are ENHRY and SYGVKD. The CDR3 spans 16 residues. With V trimmed by 6 bases and J by 0 bases, 1 base remained unmatched. As DNA, the CDR3 is TGTGCCATCAGAGGGACAGGGGGCTCTGGGGCCAACGTCCTGACTTTC. This translates into CAIRGTGGSGANVLTF.

The V gene is TRBV5-1, the J gene TRBJ1-1; TRBD1 agrees at 7 bases. With 2 bases clipped from V and 11 bases from J, the junction kept 3 bases outside the gene matches. CDR1 SGHRS and CDR2 YFSETQ come from the germline V gene. This CDR3 has 11 amino acids. The CDR3 DNA reads as TGCGCCAGCAGCTTCCAGGGGGAGGCTTTCTTT. It is translated as CASSFQGEAFF.